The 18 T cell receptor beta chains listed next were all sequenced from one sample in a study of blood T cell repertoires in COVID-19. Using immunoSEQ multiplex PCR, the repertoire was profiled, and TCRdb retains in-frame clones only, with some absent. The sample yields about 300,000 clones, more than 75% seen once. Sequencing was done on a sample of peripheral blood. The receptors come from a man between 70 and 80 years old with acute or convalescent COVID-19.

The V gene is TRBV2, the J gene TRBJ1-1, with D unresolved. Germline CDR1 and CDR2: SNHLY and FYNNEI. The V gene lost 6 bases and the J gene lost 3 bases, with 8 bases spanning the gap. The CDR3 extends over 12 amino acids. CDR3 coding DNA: TGTGCCAGCAGGGAGACGGACACTGAAGCTTTCTTT. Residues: CASRETDTEAFF.

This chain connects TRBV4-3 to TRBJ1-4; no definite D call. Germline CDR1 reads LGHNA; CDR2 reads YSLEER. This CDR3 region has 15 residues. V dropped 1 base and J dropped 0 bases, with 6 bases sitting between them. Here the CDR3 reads CASSQALATNEKLFF. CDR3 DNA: TGCGCCAGCAGCCAAGCTCTTGCAACTAATGAAAAACTGTTTTTT.

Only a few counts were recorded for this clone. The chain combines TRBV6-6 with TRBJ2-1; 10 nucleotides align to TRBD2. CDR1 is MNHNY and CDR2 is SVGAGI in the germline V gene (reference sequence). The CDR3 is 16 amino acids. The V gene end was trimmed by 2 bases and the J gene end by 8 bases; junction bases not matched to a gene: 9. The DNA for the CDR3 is TGTGCCAGCAGTTACCACCCTAGCGGGAGTCACCATGAGCAGTTCTTC. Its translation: CASSYHPSGSHHEQFF.

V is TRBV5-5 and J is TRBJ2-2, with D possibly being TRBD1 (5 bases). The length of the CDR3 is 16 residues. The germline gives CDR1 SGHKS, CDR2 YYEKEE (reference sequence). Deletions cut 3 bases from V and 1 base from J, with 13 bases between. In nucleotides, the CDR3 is TGTGCCAGCAGCTCATTCAGGGCCTTGAACACCGGGGAGCTGTTTTTT. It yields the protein CASSSFRALNTGELFF. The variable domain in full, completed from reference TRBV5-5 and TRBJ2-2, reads DAGVTQSPTHLIKTRGQQVTLRCSPISGHKSVSWYQQVLGQGPQFIFQYYEKEERGRGNFPDRFSARQFPNYSSELNVNALLLGDSALYLCASSSFRALNTGELFFGEGSRLTVL.

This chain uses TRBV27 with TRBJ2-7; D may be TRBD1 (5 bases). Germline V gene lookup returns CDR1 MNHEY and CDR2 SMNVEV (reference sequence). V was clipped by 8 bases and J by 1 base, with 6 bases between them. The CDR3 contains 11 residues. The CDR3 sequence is CASGASYEQYF. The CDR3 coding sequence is TGTGCCAGCGGGGCGTCCTACGAGCAGTACTTC.

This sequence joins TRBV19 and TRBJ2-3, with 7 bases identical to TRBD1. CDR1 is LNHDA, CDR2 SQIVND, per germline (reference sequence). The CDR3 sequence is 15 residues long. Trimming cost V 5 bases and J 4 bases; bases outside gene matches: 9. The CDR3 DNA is TGTGCCAGTAGTGAACACAGGGGTTTCGCAGATACGCAGTATTTT. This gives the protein CASSEHRGFADTQYF.

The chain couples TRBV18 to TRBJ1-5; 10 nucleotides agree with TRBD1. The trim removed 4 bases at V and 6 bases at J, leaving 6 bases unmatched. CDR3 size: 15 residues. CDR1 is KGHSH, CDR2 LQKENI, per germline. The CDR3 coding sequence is TGTGCCAGCTCACGCGGGACAGGGGTCGTTCAGCCCCAGCATTTT. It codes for CASSRGTGVVQPQHF.

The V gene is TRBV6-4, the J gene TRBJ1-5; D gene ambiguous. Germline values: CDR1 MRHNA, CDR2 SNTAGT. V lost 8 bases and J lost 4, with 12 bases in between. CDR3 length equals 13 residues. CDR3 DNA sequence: TGTGCCAGCTCTGCACAGATAAATCAGCCCCAGCATTTT. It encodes CASSAQINQPQHF.

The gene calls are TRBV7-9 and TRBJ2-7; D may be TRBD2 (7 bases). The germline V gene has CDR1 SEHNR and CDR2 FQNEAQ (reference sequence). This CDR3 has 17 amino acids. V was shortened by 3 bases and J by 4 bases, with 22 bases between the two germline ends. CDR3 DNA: TGTGCCAGCAGCTTTCGCGGGGGCGGGCGGGACCCATACGAGCAGTACTTC. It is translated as CASSFRGGGRDPYEQYF.

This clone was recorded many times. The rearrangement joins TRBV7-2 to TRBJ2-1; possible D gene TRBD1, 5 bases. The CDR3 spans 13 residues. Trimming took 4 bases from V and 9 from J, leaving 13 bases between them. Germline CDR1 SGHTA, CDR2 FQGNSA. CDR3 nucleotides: TGTGCCAGCAGCTATCAGGGAATCAGTGAGCAGTTCTTC. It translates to CASSYQGISEQFF.

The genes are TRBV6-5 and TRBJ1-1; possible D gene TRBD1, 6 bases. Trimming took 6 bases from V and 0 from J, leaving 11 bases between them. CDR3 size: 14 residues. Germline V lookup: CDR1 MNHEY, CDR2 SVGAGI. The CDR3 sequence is CASRARTVNTEAFF. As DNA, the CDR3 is TGTGCCAGCAGGGCCCGGACAGTGAACACTGAAGCTTTCTTT.

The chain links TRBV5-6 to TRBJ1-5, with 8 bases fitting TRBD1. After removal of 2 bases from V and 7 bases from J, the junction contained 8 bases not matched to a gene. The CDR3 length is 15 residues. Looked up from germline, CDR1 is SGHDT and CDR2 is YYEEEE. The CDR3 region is CASSFADRDGQPQHF. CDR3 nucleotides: TGTGCCAGCAGCTTTGCGGACAGGGATGGACAGCCCCAGCATTTT.

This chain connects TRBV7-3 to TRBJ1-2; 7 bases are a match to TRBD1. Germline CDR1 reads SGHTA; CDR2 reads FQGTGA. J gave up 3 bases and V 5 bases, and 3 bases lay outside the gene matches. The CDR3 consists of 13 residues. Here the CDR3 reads CASSPGTDYGYTF. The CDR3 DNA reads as TGTGCCAGCAGCCCCGGGACAGACTATGGCTACACCTTC. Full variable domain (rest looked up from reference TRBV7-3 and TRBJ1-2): GAGVSQTPSNKVTEKGKYVELRCDPISGHTALYWYRQSLGQGPEFLIYFQGTGAADDSGLPNDRFFAVRPEGSVSTLKIQRTERGDSAVYLCASSPGTDYGYTFGSGTRLTVV.

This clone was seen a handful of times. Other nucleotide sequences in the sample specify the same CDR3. CDR3 in DNA: TGCGCCAGCAGCCAAGAAGACAGGGGTGGTGAAAAACTGTTTTTT. Translation gives CASSQEDRGGEKLFF. V gene TRBV4-3 combines with J gene TRBJ1-4; 8 bases map to TRBD1. V shed 0 bases and J 7 bases; nucleotides not matched to a gene: 4. Germline V gives CDR1 LGHNA, CDR2 YSLEER. The CDR3 is 15 amino acids.

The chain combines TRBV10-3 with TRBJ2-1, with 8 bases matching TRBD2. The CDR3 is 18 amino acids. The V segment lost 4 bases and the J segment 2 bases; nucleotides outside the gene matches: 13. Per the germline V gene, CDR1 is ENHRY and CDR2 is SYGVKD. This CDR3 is CAISGPGVAGLAYNEQFF. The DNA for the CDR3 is TGTGCCATCAGTGGCCCCGGGGTAGCGGGACTAGCCTACAATGAGCAGTTCTTC.

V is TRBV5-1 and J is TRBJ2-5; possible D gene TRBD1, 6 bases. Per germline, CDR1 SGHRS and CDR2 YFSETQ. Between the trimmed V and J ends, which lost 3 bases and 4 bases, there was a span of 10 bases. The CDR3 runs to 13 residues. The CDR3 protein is CASSWQGRETQYF. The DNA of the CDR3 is TGCGCCAGCAGCTGGCAGGGGCGAGAGACCCAGTACTTC. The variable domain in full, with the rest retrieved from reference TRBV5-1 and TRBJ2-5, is KAGVTQTPRYLIKTRGQQVTLSCSPISGHRSVSWYQQTPGQGLQFLFEYFSETQRNKGNFPGRFSGRQFSNSRSEMNVSTLELGDSALYLCASSWQGRETQYFGPGTRLLVL.

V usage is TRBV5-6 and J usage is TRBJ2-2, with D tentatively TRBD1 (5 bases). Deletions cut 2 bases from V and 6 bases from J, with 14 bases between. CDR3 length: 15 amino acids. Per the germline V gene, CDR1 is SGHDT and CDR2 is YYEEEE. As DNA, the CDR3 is TGTGCCAGCAGCTTTGGTTCAGGGTCGGCCGGGGAGCTGTTTTTT. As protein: CASSFGSGSAGELFF. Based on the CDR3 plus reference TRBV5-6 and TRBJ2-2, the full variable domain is DAGVTQSPTHLIKTRGQQVTLRCSPKSGHDTVSWYQQALGQGPQFIFQYYEEEERQRGNFPDRFSGHQFPNYSSELNVNALLLGDSALYLCASSFGSGSAGELFFGEGSRLTVL.

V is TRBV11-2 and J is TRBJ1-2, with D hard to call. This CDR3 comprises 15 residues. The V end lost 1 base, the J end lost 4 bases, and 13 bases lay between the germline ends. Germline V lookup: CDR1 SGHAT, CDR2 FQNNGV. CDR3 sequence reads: CASSLVEGWGYGYTF. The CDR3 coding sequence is TGTGCCAGCAGCTTAGTTGAGGGATGGGGCTATGGCTACACCTTC.